One and the same sample provided the 25 T cell receptor beta chains below, sequenced in a study of patients and donors after allogeneic stem cell transplantation. In TCRdb, the RT-PCR reads were re-called with MiXCR into one record per CDR3 protein. The table lists a few hundred thousand distinct CDR3 sequences, around 41% of them singletons, with around a tenth in the top ten. Sequenced: blood, either unsorted or a sorted T cell fraction (not recorded which). These receptors all come from a human donor who was either an allogeneic HSCT recipient or a stem cell or donor lymphocyte infusion donor (not recorded which). It is not recorded whose cells these are; they may come from a transplant donor.

The J gene is TRBJ1-3, the V gene TRBV10-3; the D gene is possibly TRBD1 (6 bases). The germline V gene has CDR1 ENHRY and CDR2 SYGVKD. Trimming shortened V by 0 bases and J by 0 bases, and 12 bases separated the two germline ends. The CDR3 runs 17 residues. The CDR3: CAISESTGQSSGNTIYF. The CDR3 DNA sequence: TGTGCCATCAGTGAGTCGACAGGCCAAAGCTCTGGAAACACCATATATTTT.

The CDR3 region has the DNA TGCGCCAGCAGCCGTGTGACAGGGGAGAACACCGGGGAGCTGTTTTTT. Translated: CASSRVTGENTGELFF. The V call is TRBV4-1, the J call TRBJ2-2, with TRBD1 matching 8 bases. Germline V gives CDR1 MGHRA, CDR2 YSYEKL. V lost 4 bases to trimming and J lost 1 base; unmatched junction nucleotides: 5. The CDR3 has 16 amino acids.

The chain couples TRBV5-1 to TRBJ1-1; tentatively, D is TRBD1 (5 bases). Trimming left V 0 bases short and J 4 bases short, with 10 bases between. The germline V gene encodes CDR1 SGHRS and CDR2 YFSETQ. The CDR3 consists of 14 residues. This CDR3 reads CASSLVWGSTEAFF. CDR3 in DNA: TGCGCCAGCAGCTTGGTATGGGGGAGCACTGAAGCTTTCTTT.

This chain connects TRBV20-1 to TRBJ2-7, with D perhaps matching TRBD1 (6 bases). The CDR3 is made up of 16 amino acids. Trimming stripped 0 bases from V and 3 bases from J, with 18 bases between. CDR1 is DFQATT and CDR2 is SNEGSKA in the germline V gene (reference sequence). This CDR3 reads CSARDLGQGLLYEQYF. The CDR3 DNA reads TGCAGTGCTAGAGATCTCGGGCAGGGGTTACTCTACGAGCAGTACTTC.

Concerning this clonotype: A junction end diverges from the germline sequence, so it may reflect a read error. V is TRBV12-3 or TRBV12-4 and J is TRBJ1-3; TRBD1 aligns across 8 bases. The CDR3 has 12 residues. In DNA, the CDR3 is TGTGCCAGCAGTTTAAGCGGACAGGGTTATCCATTT. This gives the protein CASSLSGQGYPF.

J is TRBJ1-3 and V is TRBV6-4, with D hard to call. CDR3 length: 14 amino acids. V was clipped by 4 bases and J by 2 bases, with 9 bases between them. Germline CDR1 MRHNA, CDR2 SNTAGT. Written as DNA, the CDR3 is TGTGCCAGCAGTGGAGAAGCGACTGGAAACACCATATATTTT. It specifies CASSGEATGNTIYF.

This clonotype was observed a handful of times. This chain links TRBV7-2 with TRBJ2-4; D remains ambiguous. The V end was cut by 1 base, the J end by 0 bases, with 7 bases between. Germline V gene sequence: CDR1 SGHTA, CDR2 FQGNSA. The CDR3 spans 15 residues. Here the CDR3 reads CASSLESLAKNIQYF. The CDR3, as DNA: TGTGCCAGCAGCTTAGAATCGCTAGCCAAAAACATTCAGTACTTC.

The CDR3 coding sequence is TGTGCCAGCAGTTTAGGGGGGGGCGGCGGCGGAAACACCATATATTTT. Translating it yields CASSLGGGGGGNTIYF. The gene calls are TRBV28 and TRBJ1-3; a weak D match, TRBD1 (6 bases). The V end lost 2 bases, the J end lost 4 bases, and 15 bases lay between the germline ends. The CDR3 is 16 residues long. From germline, CDR1 is MDHEN and CDR2 SYDVKM.

V gene TRBV4-2 combines with J gene TRBJ1-4; D is unresolved. The length of the CDR3 is 15 residues. CDR1 and CDR2 (germline): LGHNA, YNFKEQ. The V end was cut by 1 base, the J end by 8 bases, with 14 bases between. CDR3 DNA sequence: TGTGCCAGCAGCCAAGGGTGGTCCAGAAACGAAAAACTGTTTTTT. Translating gives CASSQGWSRNEKLFF.

This clonotype was detected a few times. J is TRBJ1-1 and V is TRBV12-3 or TRBV12-4; D gene unclear. V lost 8 bases and J 1 base, leaving 5 bases between the germline ends. The length of the CDR3 is 11 residues. The chain's CDR3 is CASSENTEAFF. CDR3 nucleotides: TGTGCCAGCTCTGAGAACACTGAAGCTTTCTTT.

The chain joins TRBV5-1 to TRBJ2-3, with D unresolved. V lost 5 bases to trimming and J lost 5 bases, with 6 bases between them. Germline-derived CDR1 and CDR2 are SGHRS and YFSETQ. The CDR3 covers 11 residues. CDR3 loop: CASREQDTQYF. The CDR3 region has the DNA TGCGCCAGCAGAGAACAAGATACGCAGTATTTT.

This clonotype was seen once. The V and J genes are TRBV12-3 or TRBV12-4 and TRBJ1-2, with no clear D. V lost 7 bases, J lost 4 bases, and 13 bases lay in between. The CDR3 is made up of 13 amino acids. CDR3 bases: TGTGCCAGCACCTTGCCCCCCTTCTATGGCTACACCTTC. It encodes CASTLPPFYGYTF.

This clonotype turned up a few times. The chain couples TRBV7-9 to TRBJ1-3, with 8 positions matching TRBD1. Trimming cost V 6 bases and J 2 bases; bases outside gene matches: 3. This CDR3 spans 14 amino acids. Germline CDR1 SEHNR, CDR2 FQNEAQ (reference sequence). CDR3 sequence reads: CASSKQGAGNTIYF. The CDR3 DNA reads as TGTGCCAGCAGTAAACAGGGGGCTGGAAACACCATATATTTT. Using reference TRBV7-9 and TRBJ1-3 for the parts outside the CDR3, the full variable domain is DTGVSQNPRHKITKRGQNVTFRCDPISEHNRLYWYRQTLGQGPEFLTYFQNEAQLEKSRLLSDRFSAERPKGSFSTLEIQRTEQGDSAMYLCASSKQGAGNTIYFGEGSWLTVV.

This clonotype was recorded a few times. The rearrangement uses TRBV20-1 and TRBJ2-1; D gene uncertain. Germline values: CDR1 DFQATT, CDR2 SNEGSKA (reference sequence). The CDR3 is 14 residues long. With 2 bases removed from V and 3 bases from J, the gap between germline ends came to 11 bases. The CDR3 DNA reads TGCAGTGCTAGAAGGGAACGTTACTACAATGAGCAGTTCTTC. This codes for CSARRERYYNEQFF.

This clonotype has more than one count but fewer than ten. V and J are TRBV2 and TRBJ1-3; D is uncertain. The CDR3 sequence is 15 residues long. The V end was cut by 3 bases, the J end by 0 bases, with 9 bases between. The germline V gene has CDR1 SNHLY and CDR2 FYNNEI. CDR3 DNA sequence: TGTGCCAGCAGTGAGGGCAGCGCCTCTGGAAACACCATATATTTT. This encodes CASSEGSASGNTIYF.

In this sample, this clonotype turned up a few times. The chain recombines TRBV29-1 with TRBJ2-7, with D perhaps matching TRBD1 (6 bases). Per germline, CDR1 SQVTM and CDR2 ANQGSEA. The germline V and J ends were trimmed by 6 bases and 7 bases, with 19 bases remaining between them. This CDR3 contains 13 residues. The CDR3, as DNA: TGCAGCGTCGCCCCAGGGGACCTAGATGAGCAGTACTTC. Translated: CSVAPGDLDEQYF.

J is TRBJ1-4 and V is TRBV20-1; possible D gene TRBD1, 6 bases. The CDR3 spans 12 residues. In germline, CDR1 is DFQATT, CDR2 SNEGSKA (reference sequence). V shed 5 bases and J shed 7 bases, with 11 bases lying between them. The chain's CDR3 is CSASTGTEKLFF. In DNA, the CDR3 is TGCAGTGCTTCTACAGGGACTGAAAAACTGTTTTTT.

This chain links TRBV20-1 with TRBJ1-6; D unresolved. This CDR3 contains 16 residues. Germline V gene data show CDR1 as DFQATT and CDR2 as SNEGSKA (reference sequence). V lost 4 bases and J 0 bases, leaving 13 bases between the germline ends. CDR3 nucleotide sequence: TGCAGTGCTAAAAGGGCCCCGAGCTCCTATAATTCACCCCTCCACTTT. Amino acids: CSAKRAPSSYNSPLHF.

In this sample, this clonotype turned up a few times. V and J are TRBV20-1 and TRBJ1-5; D is ambiguous. The CDR3 extends over 14 amino acids. V was trimmed by 0 bases and J by 2 bases, leaving 8 bases between them. Germline loops: CDR1 DFQATT, CDR2 SNEGSKA (reference sequence). The CDR3 nucleotides read TGCAGTGCTAGAGATCGTTCAGGCAATCAGCCCCAGCATTTT. Its translation is CSARDRSGNQPQHF.

V gene TRBV3-1 combines with J gene TRBJ2-1; D perhaps matches TRBD1 (5 bases). This CDR3 region has 15 residues. Trimming pared 4 bases from V and 3 bases from J, leaving 13 bases between. Germline loops: CDR1 LGHDT, CDR2 YNNKEL (reference sequence). CDR3 coding DNA: TGTGCCAGCAGCCGACAGAACCCCCTCTACAATGAGCAGTTCTTC. This gives the protein CASSRQNPLYNEQFF.

The chain has TRBV12-3 or TRBV12-4 and TRBJ2-5; D not certain. Trimming removed 3 bases at V and 4 bases at J, with 6 bases between. CDR3 length: 12 residues. CDR3 protein: CASSFVGETQYF. Here the CDR3 DNA reads TGTGCCAGCAGTTTTGTTGGAGAGACCCAGTACTTC.

This clonotype was seen a few times. V usage is TRBV2 and J usage is TRBJ1-1; no reliable D call. This CDR3 comprises 13 residues. Trimming cost V 6 bases and J 1 base, with 9 bases left between them. The V gene's germline CDR1 is SNHLY and CDR2 FYNNEI. CDR3 sequence reads: CASRKVGNTEAFF. DNA of the CDR3: TGTGCCAGCAGGAAGGTTGGGAACACTGAAGCTTTCTTT. Complete variable domain (other parts from reference TRBV2 and TRBJ1-1): EPEVTQTPSHQVTQMGQEVILRCVPISNHLYFYWYRQILGQKVEFLVSFYNNEISEKSEIFDDQFSVERPDGSNFTLKIRSTKLEDSAMYFCASRKVGNTEAFFGQGTRLTVV.

The J gene is TRBJ2-3, the V gene TRBV7-9, with TRBD2 matching over 8 bases. Unmatched junction bases numbered 13, after V lost 6 bases and J lost 2 bases. This CDR3 contains 17 residues. Germline CDR1 and CDR2: SEHNR and FQNEAQ (reference sequence). The CDR3 is CASRYTAGDHYTDTQYF. The CDR3 DNA is TGTGCCAGCAGATATACAGCGGGGGACCACTACACAGATACGCAGTATTTT.

This clonotype showed up just a few times. The CDR3 bases are TGTGCCAGCAGCCGTACAGGTTCTGATTCACCCCTCCACTTT. Protein: CASSRTGSDSPLHF. The chain is built from TRBV25-1 and TRBJ1-6; D is possibly TRBD1 (5 bases). CDR1 and CDR2 from the germline V gene are MGHDK and SYGVNS. The CDR3 extends over 14 amino acids. The ends were cut back, 6 bases at V and 8 bases at J, with 14 bases in the middle.

The chain carries TRBV12-3 or TRBV12-4 and TRBJ1-1; D is possibly TRBD1 (5 bases). The CDR3 totals 15 residues. V lost 5 bases, J lost 5 bases, and 18 bases lay in between. The CDR3 coding sequence is TGTGCCAGCAGTCCCTCGGGGGATGGAGAGACTGAAGCTTTCTTT. Its protein is CASSPSGDGETEAFF.